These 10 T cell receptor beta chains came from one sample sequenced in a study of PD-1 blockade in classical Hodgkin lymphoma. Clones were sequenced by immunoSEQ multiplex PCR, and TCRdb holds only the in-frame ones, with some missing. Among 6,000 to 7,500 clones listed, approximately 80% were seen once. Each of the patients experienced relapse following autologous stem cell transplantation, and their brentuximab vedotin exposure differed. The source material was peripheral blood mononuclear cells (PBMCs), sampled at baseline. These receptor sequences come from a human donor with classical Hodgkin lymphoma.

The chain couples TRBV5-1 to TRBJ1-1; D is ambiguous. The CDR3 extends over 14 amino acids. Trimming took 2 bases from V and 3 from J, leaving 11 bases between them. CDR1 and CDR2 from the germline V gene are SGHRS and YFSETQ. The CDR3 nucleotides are TGCGCCAGCAGCTTCGGGCATCGGGACACTGAAGCTTTCTTT. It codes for CASSFGHRDTEAFF.

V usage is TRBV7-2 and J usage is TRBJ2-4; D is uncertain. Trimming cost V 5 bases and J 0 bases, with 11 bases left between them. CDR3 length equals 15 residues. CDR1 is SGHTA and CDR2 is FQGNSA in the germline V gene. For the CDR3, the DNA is TGTGCCAGCAGCCTCCCGACCGCAGCCAAAAACATTCAGTACTTC. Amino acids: CASSLPTAAKNIQYF.

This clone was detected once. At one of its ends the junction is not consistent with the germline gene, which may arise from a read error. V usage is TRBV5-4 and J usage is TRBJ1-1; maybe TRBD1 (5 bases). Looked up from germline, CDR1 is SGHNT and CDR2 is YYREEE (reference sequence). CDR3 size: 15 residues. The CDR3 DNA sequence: TGTGCCAGCACCTTGGGGGGAGAAATCAACACTGAAGCTTTCTTT. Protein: CASTLGGEINTEAFF.

The CDR3: CASSLGKGIGYTF. The CDR3 nucleotides read TGTGCCAGCAGCTTAGGAAAGGGTATCGGCTACACCTTC. The chain has TRBV11-2 and TRBJ1-2; D is undetermined. The CDR3 is made up of 13 amino acids. Germline CDR1 and CDR2: SGHAT and FQNNGV. V was clipped by 1 base and J by 8 bases, with 11 bases between them. The full variable domain, completed using reference TRBV11-2 and TRBJ1-2, is EAGVAQSPRYKIIEKRQSVAFWCNPISGHATLYWYQQILGQGPKLLIQFQNNGVVDDSQLPKDRFSAERLKGVDSTLKIQPAKLEDSAVYLCASSLGKGIGYTFGSGTRLTVV.

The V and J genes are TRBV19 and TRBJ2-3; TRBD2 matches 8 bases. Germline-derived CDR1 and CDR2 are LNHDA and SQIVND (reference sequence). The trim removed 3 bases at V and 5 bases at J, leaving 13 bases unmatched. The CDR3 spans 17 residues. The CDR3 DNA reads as TGTGCCAGTAGTATCCGCAGTTGGGCGGGAGGCCAAGATACGCAGTATTTT. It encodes CASSIRSWAGGQDTQYF.

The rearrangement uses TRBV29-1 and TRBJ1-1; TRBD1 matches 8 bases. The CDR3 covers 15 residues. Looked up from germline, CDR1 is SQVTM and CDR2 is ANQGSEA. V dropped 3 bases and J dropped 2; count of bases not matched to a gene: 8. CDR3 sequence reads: CSVDRTGILNTEAFF. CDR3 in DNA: TGCAGCGTTGACCGGACAGGGATCCTTAACACTGAAGCTTTCTTT.

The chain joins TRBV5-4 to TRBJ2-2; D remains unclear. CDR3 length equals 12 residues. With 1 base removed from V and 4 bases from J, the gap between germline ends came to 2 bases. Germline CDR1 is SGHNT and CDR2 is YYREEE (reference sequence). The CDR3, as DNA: TGTGCCAGCAGCTTGTTCACCGGGGAGCTGTTTTTT. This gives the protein CASSLFTGELFF. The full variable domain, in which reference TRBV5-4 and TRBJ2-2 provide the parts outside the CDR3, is ETGVTQSPTHLIKTRGQQVTLRCSSQSGHNTVSWYQQALGQGPQFIFQYYREEENGRGNFPPRFSGLQFPNYSSELNVNALELDDSALYLCASSLFTGELFFGEGSRLTVL.

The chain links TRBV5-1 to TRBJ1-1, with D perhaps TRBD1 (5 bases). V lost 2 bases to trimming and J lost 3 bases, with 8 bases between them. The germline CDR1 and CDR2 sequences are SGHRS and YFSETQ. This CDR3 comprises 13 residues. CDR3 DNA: TGCGCCAGCAGCTTCGGGGGGTACACTGAAGCTTTCTTT. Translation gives CASSFGGYTEAFF. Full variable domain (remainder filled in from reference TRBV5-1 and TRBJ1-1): KAGVTQTPRYLIKTRGQQVTLSCSPISGHRSVSWYQQTPGQGLQFLFEYFSETQRNKGNFPGRFSGRQFSNSRSEMNVSTLELGDSALYLCASSFGGYTEAFFGQGTRLTVV.

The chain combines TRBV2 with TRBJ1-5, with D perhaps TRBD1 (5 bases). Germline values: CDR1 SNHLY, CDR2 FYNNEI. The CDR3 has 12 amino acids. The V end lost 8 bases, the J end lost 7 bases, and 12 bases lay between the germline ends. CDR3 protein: CASGKRDQPQHF. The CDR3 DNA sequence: TGTGCCAGCGGAAAGCGGGACCAGCCCCAGCATTTT. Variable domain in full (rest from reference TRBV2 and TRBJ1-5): EPEVTQTPSHQVTQMGQEVILRCVPISNHLYFYWYRQILGQKVEFLVSFYNNEISEKSEIFDDQFSVERPDGSNFTLKIRSTKLEDSAMYFCASGKRDQPQHFGDGTRLSIL.

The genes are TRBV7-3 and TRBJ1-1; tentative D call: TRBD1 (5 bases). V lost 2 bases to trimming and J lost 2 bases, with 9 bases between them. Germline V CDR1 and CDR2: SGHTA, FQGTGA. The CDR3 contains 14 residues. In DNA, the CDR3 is TGTGCCAGCAGCTTATACGGGGGTAACACTGAAGCTTTCTTT. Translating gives CASSLYGGNTEAFF.